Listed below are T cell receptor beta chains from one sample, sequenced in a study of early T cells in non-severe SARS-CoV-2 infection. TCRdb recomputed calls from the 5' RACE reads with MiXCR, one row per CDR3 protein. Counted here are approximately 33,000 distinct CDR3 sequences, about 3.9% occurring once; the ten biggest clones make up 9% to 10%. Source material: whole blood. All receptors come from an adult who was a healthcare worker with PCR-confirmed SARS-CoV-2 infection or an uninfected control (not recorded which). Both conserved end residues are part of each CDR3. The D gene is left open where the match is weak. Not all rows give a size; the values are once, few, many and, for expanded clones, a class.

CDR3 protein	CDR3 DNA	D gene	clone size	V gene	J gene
CASSAGDVWGSYNEQFF	TGTGCCAGCAGCGCAGGGGATGTGTGGGGGTCCTACAATGAGCAGTTCTTC	NA	few	TRBV7-9	TRBJ2-1
CASSQAGLQETQYF	TGTGCCAGCAGCCAGGCGGGACTTCAAGAGACCCAGTACTTC	NA	many	TRBV3-1	TRBJ2-5
CASSWDSSYNEQFF	TGTGCCAGCAGTTGGGACAGCTCCTACAATGAGCAGTTCTTC	TRBD1	many	TRBV6-2/TRBV6-3	TRBJ2-1
CASSPELADTQYF	TGTGCCAGCAGCCCGGAACTAGCGGATACGCAGTATTTT	TRBD2	many	TRBV7-6	TRBJ2-3
CASSFAKSPSSGANVLTF	TGCGCCAGCAGCTTCGCAAAGAGCCCAAGCTCTGGGGCCAACGTCCTGACTTTC	NA	many	TRBV5-1	TRBJ2-6
CAISARAGGFDTQYF	TGTGCCATCAGTGCCCGAGCGGGAGGATTCGATACGCAGTATTTT	TRBD2	NA	TRBV10-3	TRBJ2-3
CASSATGGTNTEAFF	TGTGCCAGCTCAGCCACAGGGGGCACGAACACTGAAGCTTTCTTT	TRBD1	many	TRBV18	TRBJ1-1
CASSLESRILRGGELFF	TGTGCCAGCAGCTTAGAGTCCAGAATCCTGAGAGGCGGGGAGCTGTTTTTT	NA	many	TRBV7-2	TRBJ2-2
CASRRGEGEQFF	TGCGCCAGCAGGCGGGGTGAGGGTGAGCAGTTCTTC	NA	medium-sized	TRBV10-2	TRBJ2-1
CASSQRTSGSNEQFF	TGTGCCAGCAGCCAAAGGACTAGCGGGAGTAATGAGCAGTTCTTC	TRBD2	many	TRBV7-9	TRBJ2-1
CSVSGAVDTQYF	TGCAGCGTCTCAGGGGCCGTGGATACGCAGTATTTT	NA	many	TRBV29-1	TRBJ2-3
CASSLGGPFNTDTQYF	TGTGCCAGCAGCTTAGGAGGTCCCTTCAACACAGATACGCAGTATTTT	NA	many	TRBV7-9	TRBJ2-3
CASSQDLSSGSQYTGELFF	TGCGCCAGCAGCCAAGATCTATCGAGCGGGAGTCAATACACCGGGGAGCTGTTTTTT	TRBD2	few	TRBV4-3	TRBJ2-2
CATSLGTGWGNEQFF	TGTGCCACCAGTCTTGGGACAGGGTGGGGGAATGAGCAGTTCTTC	TRBD1	many	TRBV24-1	TRBJ2-1
CASSVDRTENSPLHF	TGTGCCAGCAGTGTCGATAGGACAGAAAATTCACCCCTCCACTTT	NA	NA	TRBV2	TRBJ1-6
CASSYGTGATEQYF	TGTGCCAGCAGTTACGGGACAGGAGCCACGGAGCAGTACTTC	TRBD1	many	TRBV6-5	TRBJ2-7
CASSFTGTTNTGELFF	TGTGCCAGCAGTTTTACGGGGACGACTAACACCGGGGAGCTGTTTTTT	NA	many	TRBV12-3/TRBV12-4	TRBJ2-2
CASSRDRSYNEQFF	TGCGCCAGCAGCCGAGATCGCTCCTACAATGAGCAGTTCTTC	NA	few	TRBV4-3	TRBJ2-1
CASSGGLAGQSSYNEQFF	TGTGCCAGCAGCGGAGGACTAGCGGGACAGAGCTCCTACAATGAGCAGTTCTTC	TRBD2	NA	TRBV7-9	TRBJ2-1
CSAAGTGGADTQYF	TGCAGTGCTGCCGGGACAGGGGGAGCAGATACGCAGTATTTT	TRBD1	few	TRBV20-1	TRBJ2-3
CASSPPWGFVVTDTQYF	TGTGCCAGCTCACCACCTTGGGGGTTTGTCGTGACAGATACGCAGTATTTT	NA	many	TRBV18	TRBJ2-3
CASSLVGLAGVGSYEQYF	TGTGCCAGCAGCTTAGTTGGTCTAGCGGGAGTCGGCTCCTACGAGCAGTACTTC	TRBD2	many	TRBV7-2	TRBJ2-7
CASSFFGLGQETQYF	TGTGCCAGCAGTTTCTTTGGGCTGGGACAAGAGACCCAGTACTTC	NA	many	TRBV12-3/TRBV12-4	TRBJ2-5
CASSQERELAEYNEQFF	TGTGCCAGCAGCCAAGAAAGGGAACTAGCGGAGTACAATGAGCAGTTCTTC	NA	many	TRBV3-2	TRBJ2-1
CASSSRETQYF	TGTGCCAGCAGTTCGCGGGAAACCCAGTACTTC	NA	few	TRBV7-2	TRBJ2-5
CASSLRDLDRYTF	TGTGCCAGCAGCCTCCGGGACCTGGATCGCTACACCTTC	NA	many	TRBV3-1	TRBJ1-2
CASSDREGNEQFF	TGTGCCAGCAGTGACCGGGAGGGCAATGAGCAGTTCTTC	TRBD2	many	TRBV6-4	TRBJ2-1
CASSLYGGGPYETQYF	TGTGCCAGCAGTTTATATGGGGGAGGGCCTTATGAGACCCAGTACTTC	TRBD2	many	TRBV27	TRBJ2-5
CASSLIFSSGANVLTF	TGTGCCAGCAGTTTAATTTTTAGCTCTGGGGCCAACGTCCTGACTTTC	NA	many	TRBV28	TRBJ2-6
CASSNYPQGLNEQFF	TGTGCCAGTAGTAACTACCCCCAGGGCCTCAATGAGCAGTTCTTC	NA	many	TRBV19	TRBJ2-1
CASSSLEEEQFF	TGTGCCAGCAGCTCACTTGAGGAGGAGCAGTTCTTC	NA	many	TRBV7-9	TRBJ2-1